This T cell receptor beta chain was captured by sequencing in a study of blood T cell repertoires in COVID-19 (dated by TCRdb to about 2020). Broadly, across the study: Samples covering the acute and convalescent phases of COVID-19 were provided by collaborators in the United States, Italy and Spain. The material from the prospective study consisted of cDNA or gDNA derived from T cells, B-cell-depleted T cells, or PBMCs. Deeply sampled blood TCRbeta repertoires from subjects exposed to, actively infected with, or recovered from COVID-19 were included in the dataset. The repertoires were released in a freely available public database meant as a resource for research on the immune response to SARS-CoV-2. The samples were drawn from two sources: the first 160 participants of the ongoing ImmuneRACE study, and 1,200 or so subjects contributed by 6 global collaborators. Sample metadata almost always included a de-identified subject ID, COVID-19 status, age in years and sex. Where available, HLA class I and class II types were obtained from metadata supplied by the sample provider rather than from assay-based typing. Results the study describes overall, beyond this receptor: Clinical and demographic metadata were provided uncurated, with the amount varying by source and participant.

The immunoSEQ Assay, a bias-controlled multiplex PCR, was used to amplify TCRbeta CDR3 regions from genomic DNA. The authors processed their data as follows. The number of nucleated cells in each sample was estimated by amplification of reference gene primers within the assay. Sequence reads were collapsed and filtered to measure the absolute abundance of every unique TCRbeta CDR3 rearrangement. For each sample, productive Simpson clonality was calculated as the square root of Simpson's diversity index over productive rearrangements. Held by TCRdb, this immuneACCESS table contains in-frame sequences only and omits some clones. Under half of the omission traces to an unresolved V gene where checked; the cause of the rest is unknown. V, J and clone size derive from that table, while D and trimming were established from the DNA sequence. This sample gives more than 200,000 clones in total; just over 85% of them show up just once. The ten largest clones represent about 4.1% of the sample.

Each collaborating institution followed its own protocols to collect whole blood in K2EDTA tubes. For TCRbeta analysis, collaborators shipped samples as frozen whole blood, isolated PBMCs, or DNA extracted from either of those sample types. Reading the germline V gene (reference sequence) gives CDR1 LNHDA and CDR2 SQIVND. The CDR3 spans 14 residues, from the cysteine through the phenylalanine. Just CDR3 DNA is preserved here, 42 bases in frame from base 1. After removal of 3 bases from V and 5 bases from J, the junction retains 6 bases not matched to a gene. Worth noting for this clone: What this receptor recognizes is not known. No much larger clonotype is one base removed from it; base qualities were not supplied.

This receptor was obtained from a man aged 50 or older with acute or convalescent COVID-19. Sample: peripheral blood. The chain links TRBV19 with TRBJ2-7, with TRBD2 matching 8 junction bases. The CDR3 corresponds to CASSIGGAGNEQYF. The nucleotide sequence is given as TGTGCCAGTAGTATCGGGGGGGCTGGTAACGAGCAGTACTTC.